This T cell receptor beta chain was retrieved from a study of PD-1 blockade in mismatch repair-deficient tumors. Whole-study results and caveats: Rapid post-treatment expansion, then contraction, generally preceding radiologic response, marked tumor-resident clones.

TCR sequencing covered a few patients who responded to pembrolizumab. The method was immunoSEQ multiplex PCR; TCRdb's version includes in-frame clones alone and lacks a portion of them. The table lists around 17,000 clones, under 90% of them singletons, with about 1.5% in the top ten. With 10 bases clipped from V and 5 bases from J, the junction kept 9 bases outside the gene matches. The CDR3 spans 13 residues. Germline CDR1 reads SGHRS; CDR2 reads YFSETQ. A note on this clone: Its matching antigen is unknown.

The V gene is TRBV5-1, the J gene TRBJ2-5; TRBD1 matches 9 bases. This receptor was taken from an adult with mismatch repair-deficient cancer. The source material was PBMCs, sampled about 22 weeks after starting pembrolizumab. CDR3 region: CASRTGVSETQYF. The CDR3 DNA is TGCGCCTCCAGGACAGGGGTATCGGAGACCCAGTACTTC.